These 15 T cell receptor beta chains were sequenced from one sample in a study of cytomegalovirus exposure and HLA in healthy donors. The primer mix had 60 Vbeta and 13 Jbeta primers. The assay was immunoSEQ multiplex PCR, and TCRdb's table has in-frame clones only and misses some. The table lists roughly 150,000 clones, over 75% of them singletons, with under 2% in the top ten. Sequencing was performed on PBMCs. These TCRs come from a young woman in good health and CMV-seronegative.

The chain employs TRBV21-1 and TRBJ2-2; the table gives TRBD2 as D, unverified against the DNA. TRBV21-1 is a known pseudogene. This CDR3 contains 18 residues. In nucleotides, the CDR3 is TGTGCCAGCAGCAGGCACCACTTCAGTTCCGGGGGGCCCGGGGAGCTGTTTTTT. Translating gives CASSRHHFSSGGPGELFF.

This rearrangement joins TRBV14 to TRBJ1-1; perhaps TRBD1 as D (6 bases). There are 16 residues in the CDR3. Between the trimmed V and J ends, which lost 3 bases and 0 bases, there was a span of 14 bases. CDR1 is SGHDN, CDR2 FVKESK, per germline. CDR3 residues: CASSHRGLGMNTEAFF. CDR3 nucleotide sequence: TGTGCCAGCAGCCACAGGGGTCTTGGCATGAACACTGAAGCTTTCTTT.

This chain's CDR3 is CASSFDRGLGEAFF. For the CDR3, the DNA is TGTGCCAGCTCATTCGACAGGGGGCTCGGTGAAGCTTTCTTT. V usage is TRBV18 and J usage is TRBJ1-1; 10 bases align to TRBD1. The CDR3 is 14 residues long. Losses at the gene ends were 5 bases for V and 7 bases for J; bases not matched to a gene: 7. Per the germline V gene, CDR1 is KGHSH and CDR2 is LQKENI.

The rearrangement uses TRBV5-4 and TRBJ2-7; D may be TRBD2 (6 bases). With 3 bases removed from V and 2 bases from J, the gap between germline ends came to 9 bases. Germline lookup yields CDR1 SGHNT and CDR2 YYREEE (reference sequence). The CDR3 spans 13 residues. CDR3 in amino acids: CASSSDYAYEQYF. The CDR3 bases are TGTGCCAGCAGCTCGGACTACGCCTACGAGCAGTACTTC.

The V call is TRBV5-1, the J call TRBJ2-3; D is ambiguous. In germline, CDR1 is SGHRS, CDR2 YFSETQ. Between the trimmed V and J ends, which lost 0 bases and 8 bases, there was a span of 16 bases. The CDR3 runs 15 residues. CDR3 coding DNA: TGCGCCAGCAGCTTGGACACGGGTAATGCCGCTACGCAGTATTTT. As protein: CASSLDTGNAATQYF.

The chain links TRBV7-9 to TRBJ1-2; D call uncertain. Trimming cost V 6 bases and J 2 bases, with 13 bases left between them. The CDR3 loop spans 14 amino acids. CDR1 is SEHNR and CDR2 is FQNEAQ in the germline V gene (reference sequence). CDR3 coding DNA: TGTGCCAGCAGACCGGACGGCGGGAACTATGGCTACACCTTC. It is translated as CASRPDGGNYGYTF. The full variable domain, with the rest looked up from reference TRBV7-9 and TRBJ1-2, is DTGVSQNPRHKITKRGQNVTFRCDPISEHNRLYWYRQTLGQGPEFLTYFQNEAQLEKSRLLSDRFSAERPKGSFSTLEIQRTEQGDSAMYLCASRPDGGNYGYTFGSGTRLTVV.

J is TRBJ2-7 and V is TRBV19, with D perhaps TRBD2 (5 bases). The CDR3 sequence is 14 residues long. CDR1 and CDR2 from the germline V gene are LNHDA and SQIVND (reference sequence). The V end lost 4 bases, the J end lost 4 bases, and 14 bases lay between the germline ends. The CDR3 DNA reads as TGTGCCAGTAGTAGCGGGCCCCTAGGATACGAGCAGTACTTC. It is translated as CASSSGPLGYEQYF.

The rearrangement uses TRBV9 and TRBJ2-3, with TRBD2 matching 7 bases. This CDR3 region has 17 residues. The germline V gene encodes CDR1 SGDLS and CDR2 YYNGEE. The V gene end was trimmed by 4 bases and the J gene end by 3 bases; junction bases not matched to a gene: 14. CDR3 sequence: CASSPSIGRMATDTQYF. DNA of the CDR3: TGTGCCAGCAGCCCAAGCATCGGGAGGATGGCGACAGATACGCAGTATTTT.

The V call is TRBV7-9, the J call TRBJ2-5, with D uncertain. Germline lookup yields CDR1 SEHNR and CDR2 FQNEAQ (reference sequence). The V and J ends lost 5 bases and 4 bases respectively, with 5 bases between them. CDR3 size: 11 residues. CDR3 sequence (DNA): TGTGCCAGCAGCCTATCAGAGACCCAGTACTTC. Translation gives CASSLSETQYF.

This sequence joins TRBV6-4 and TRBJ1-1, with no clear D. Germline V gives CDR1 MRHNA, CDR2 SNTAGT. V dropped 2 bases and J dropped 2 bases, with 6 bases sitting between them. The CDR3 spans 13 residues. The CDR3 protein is CASSDGGNTEAFF. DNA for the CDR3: TGTGCCAGCAGTGACGGAGGAAACACTGAAGCTTTCTTT.

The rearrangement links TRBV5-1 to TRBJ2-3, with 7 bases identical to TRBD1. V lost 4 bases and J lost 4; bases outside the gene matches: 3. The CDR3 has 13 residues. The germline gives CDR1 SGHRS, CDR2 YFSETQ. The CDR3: CASSTTGADTQYF. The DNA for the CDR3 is TGCGCCAGCAGCACAACAGGGGCAGATACGCAGTATTTT.

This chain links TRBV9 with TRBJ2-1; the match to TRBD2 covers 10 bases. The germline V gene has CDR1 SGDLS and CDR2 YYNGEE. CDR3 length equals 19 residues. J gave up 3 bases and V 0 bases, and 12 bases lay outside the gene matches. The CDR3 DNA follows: TGTGCCAGCAGCGTAGGGCTAGCGGGAGTCCCCAAAATCTACAATGAGCAGTTCTTC. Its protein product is CASSVGLAGVPKIYNEQFF.

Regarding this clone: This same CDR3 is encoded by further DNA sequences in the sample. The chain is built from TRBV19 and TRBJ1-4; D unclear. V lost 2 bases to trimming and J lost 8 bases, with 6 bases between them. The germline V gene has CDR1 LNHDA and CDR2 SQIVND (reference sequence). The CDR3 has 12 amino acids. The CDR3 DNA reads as TGTGCCAGTAGTATACGGGGAGAAAAACTGTTTTTT. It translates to CASSIRGEKLFF.

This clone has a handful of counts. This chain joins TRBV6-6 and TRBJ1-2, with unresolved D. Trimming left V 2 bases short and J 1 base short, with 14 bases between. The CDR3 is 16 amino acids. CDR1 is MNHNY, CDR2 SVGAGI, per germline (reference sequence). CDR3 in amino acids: CASSYRGTNNNYGYTF. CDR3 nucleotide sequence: TGTGCCAGCAGTTACCGCGGAACTAACAATAACTATGGCTACACCTTC.

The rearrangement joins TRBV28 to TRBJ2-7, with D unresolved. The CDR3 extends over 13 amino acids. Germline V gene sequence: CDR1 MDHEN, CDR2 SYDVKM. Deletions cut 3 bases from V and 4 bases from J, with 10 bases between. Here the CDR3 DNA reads TGTGCCAGCAGTTTCACAGAACAGTACGAGCAGTACTTC. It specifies CASSFTEQYEQYF.